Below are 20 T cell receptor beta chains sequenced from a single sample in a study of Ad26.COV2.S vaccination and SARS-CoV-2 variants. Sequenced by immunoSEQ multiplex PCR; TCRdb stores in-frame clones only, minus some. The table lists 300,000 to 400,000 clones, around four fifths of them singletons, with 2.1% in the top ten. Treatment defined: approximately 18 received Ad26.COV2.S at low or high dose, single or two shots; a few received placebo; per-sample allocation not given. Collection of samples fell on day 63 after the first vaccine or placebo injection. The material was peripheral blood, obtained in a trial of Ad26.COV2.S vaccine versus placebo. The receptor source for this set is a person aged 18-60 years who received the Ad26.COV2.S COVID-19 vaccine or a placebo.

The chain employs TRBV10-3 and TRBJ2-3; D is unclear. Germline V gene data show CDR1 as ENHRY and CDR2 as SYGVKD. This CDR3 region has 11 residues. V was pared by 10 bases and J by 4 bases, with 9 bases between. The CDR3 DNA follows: TGTGCCAGCCGGTCGTCAGATACGCAGTATTTT. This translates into CASRSSDTQYF.

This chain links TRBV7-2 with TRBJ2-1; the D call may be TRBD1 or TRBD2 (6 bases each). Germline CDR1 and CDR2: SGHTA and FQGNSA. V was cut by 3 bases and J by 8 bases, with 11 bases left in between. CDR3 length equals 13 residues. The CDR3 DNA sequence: TGTGCCAGCAGCTTGAGGGGGGCCTATGAGCAGTTCTTC. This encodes CASSLRGAYEQFF.

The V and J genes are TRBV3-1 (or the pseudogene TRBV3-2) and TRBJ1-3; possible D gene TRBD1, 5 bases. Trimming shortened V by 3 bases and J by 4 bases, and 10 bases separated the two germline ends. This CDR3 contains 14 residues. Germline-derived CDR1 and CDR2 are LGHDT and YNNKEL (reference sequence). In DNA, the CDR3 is TGTGCCAGCAGCCAGGGGGTCAACGGAAACACCATATATTTT. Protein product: CASSQGVNGNTIYF.

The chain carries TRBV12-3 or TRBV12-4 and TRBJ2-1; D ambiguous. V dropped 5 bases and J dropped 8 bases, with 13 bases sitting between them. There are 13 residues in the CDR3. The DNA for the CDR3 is TGTGCCAGCAGTCCCCGAGGATCCGATGAGCAGTTCTTC. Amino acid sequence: CASSPRGSDEQFF.

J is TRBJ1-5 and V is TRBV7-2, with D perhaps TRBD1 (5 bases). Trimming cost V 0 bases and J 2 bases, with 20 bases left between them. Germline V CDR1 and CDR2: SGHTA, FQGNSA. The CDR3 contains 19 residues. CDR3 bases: TGTGCCAGCAGCTTAGCTCTCATTACCGGGACCGCCGGCAATCAGCCCCAGCATTTT. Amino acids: CASSLALITGTAGNQPQHF.

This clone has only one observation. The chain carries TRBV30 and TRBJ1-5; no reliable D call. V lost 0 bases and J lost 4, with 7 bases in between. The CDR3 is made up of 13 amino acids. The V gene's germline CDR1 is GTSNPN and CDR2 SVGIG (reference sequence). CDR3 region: CAWSVGENQPQHF. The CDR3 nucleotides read TGTGCCTGGAGTGTAGGCGAGAATCAGCCCCAGCATTTT.

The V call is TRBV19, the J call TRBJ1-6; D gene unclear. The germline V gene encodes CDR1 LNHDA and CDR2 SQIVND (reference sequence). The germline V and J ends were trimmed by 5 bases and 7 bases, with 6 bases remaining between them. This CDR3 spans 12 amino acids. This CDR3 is CASSGPNSPLHF. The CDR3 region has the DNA TGTGCCAGTAGTGGGCCCAATTCACCCCTCCACTTT.

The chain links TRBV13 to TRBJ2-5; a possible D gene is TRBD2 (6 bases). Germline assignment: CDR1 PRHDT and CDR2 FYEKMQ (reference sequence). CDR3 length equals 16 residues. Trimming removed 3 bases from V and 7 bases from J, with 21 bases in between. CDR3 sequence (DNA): TGTGCCAGCAGCTTTAAGACTAGTGGTTCCAGGAGGACCCAGTACTTC. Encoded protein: CASSFKTSGSRRTQYF.

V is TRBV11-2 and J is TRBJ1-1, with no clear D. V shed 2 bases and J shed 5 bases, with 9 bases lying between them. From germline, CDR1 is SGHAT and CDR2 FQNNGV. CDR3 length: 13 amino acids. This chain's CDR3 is CASSLHGLTEAFF. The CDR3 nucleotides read TGTGCCAGCAGCTTACATGGATTGACTGAAGCTTTCTTT. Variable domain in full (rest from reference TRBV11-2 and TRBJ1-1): EAGVAQSPRYKIIEKRQSVAFWCNPISGHATLYWYQQILGQGPKLLIQFQNNGVVDDSQLPKDRFSAERLKGVDSTLKIQPAKLEDSAVYLCASSLHGLTEAFFGQGTRLTVV.

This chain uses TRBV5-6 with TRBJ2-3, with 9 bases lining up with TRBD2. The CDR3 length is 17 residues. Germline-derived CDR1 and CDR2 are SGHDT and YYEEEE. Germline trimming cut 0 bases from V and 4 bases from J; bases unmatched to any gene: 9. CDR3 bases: TGTGCCAGCAGCTTGGTTGGCGGGGGGGCCTGGGCAGATACGCAGTATTTT. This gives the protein CASSLVGGGAWADTQYF.

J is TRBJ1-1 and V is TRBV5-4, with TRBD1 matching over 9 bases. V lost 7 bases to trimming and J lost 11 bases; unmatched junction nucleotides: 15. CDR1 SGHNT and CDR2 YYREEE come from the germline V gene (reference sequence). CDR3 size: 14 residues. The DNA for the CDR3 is TGTGCCAGCCAAATCGCACAGGGGGCAAATAAGGCTTTCTTT. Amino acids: CASQIAQGANKAFF.

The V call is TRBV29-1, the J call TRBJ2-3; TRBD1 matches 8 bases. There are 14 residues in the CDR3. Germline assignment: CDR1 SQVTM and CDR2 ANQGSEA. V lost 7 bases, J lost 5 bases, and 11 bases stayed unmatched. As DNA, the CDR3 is TGCAGCGCCACCCATGGACAGGGAGGAGATACGCAGTATTTT. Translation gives CSATHGQGGDTQYF.

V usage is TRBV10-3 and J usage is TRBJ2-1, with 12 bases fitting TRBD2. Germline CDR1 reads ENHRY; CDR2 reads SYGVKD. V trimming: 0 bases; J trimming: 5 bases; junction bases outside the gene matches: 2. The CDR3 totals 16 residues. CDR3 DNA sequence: TGTGCCATCAGTGAGTCGTGGACTAGCGGGGACAATGAGCAGTTCTTC. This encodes CAISESWTSGDNEQFF.

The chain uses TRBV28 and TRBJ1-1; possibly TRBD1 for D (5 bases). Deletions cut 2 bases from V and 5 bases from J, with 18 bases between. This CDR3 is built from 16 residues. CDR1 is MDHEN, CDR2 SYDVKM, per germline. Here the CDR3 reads CASSLVAGIGGTEAFF. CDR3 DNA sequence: TGTGCCAGCAGTTTAGTGGCGGGAATTGGGGGGACTGAAGCTTTCTTT.

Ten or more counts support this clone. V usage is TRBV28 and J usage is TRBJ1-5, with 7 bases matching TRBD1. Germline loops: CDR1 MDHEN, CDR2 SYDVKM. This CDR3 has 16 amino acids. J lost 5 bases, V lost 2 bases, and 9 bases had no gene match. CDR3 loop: CASSLPRQGGDQPQHF. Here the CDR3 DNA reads TGTGCCAGCAGTTTACCCCGACAGGGAGGGGATCAGCCCCAGCATTTT.

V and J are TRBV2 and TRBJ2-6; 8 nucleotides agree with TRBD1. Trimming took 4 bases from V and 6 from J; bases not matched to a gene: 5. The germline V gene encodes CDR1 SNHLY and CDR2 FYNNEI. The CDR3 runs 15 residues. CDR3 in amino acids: CASSAQGAAANVLTF. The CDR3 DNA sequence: TGTGCCAGCAGTGCCCAGGGGGCAGCGGCCAACGTCCTGACTTTC.

The CDR3 is CASSLLSQGDIQYF. DNA for the CDR3: TGTGCCAGCAGTTTATTGTCGCAAGGGGACATTCAGTACTTC. The chain employs TRBV28 and TRBJ2-4; D is perhaps TRBD1 (5 bases). V was clipped by 1 base and J by 8 bases, with 12 bases between them. Germline V CDR1 and CDR2: MDHEN, SYDVKM. This CDR3 is 14 amino acids long.

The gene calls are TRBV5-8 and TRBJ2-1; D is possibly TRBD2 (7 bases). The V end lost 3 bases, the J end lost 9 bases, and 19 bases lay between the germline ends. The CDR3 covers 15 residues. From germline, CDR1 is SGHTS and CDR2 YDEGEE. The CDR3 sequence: CASSSWGGLESEQFF. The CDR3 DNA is TGTGCCAGCAGCTCCTGGGGGGGCTTGGAAAGTGAGCAGTTCTTC.

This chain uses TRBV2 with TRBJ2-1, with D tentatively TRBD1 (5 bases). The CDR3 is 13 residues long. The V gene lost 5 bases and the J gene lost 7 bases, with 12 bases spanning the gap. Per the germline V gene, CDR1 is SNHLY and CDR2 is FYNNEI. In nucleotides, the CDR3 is TGTGCCAGCAGTACTGACAGCGCTAATGAGCAGTTCTTC. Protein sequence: CASSTDSANEQFF.

The CDR3 DNA sequence: TGTGCCAGCAGCGAAGTGGGACACCCCGGGGGCACAGATACGCAGTATTTT. This gives the protein CASSEVGHPGGTDTQYF. The chain links TRBV5-5 to TRBJ2-3; D perhaps matches TRBD1 (6 bases). V lost 4 bases, J lost 1 base, and 19 bases lay in between. The CDR3 has 17 amino acids. The germline V gene encodes CDR1 SGHKS and CDR2 YYEKEE (reference sequence).